A selection of T cell receptor beta chains follows, all from one sample in a study of CD8+ T cells in alopecia areata. Profiled with immunoSEQ multiplex PCR; TCRdb holds only in-frame clones, not every one. The table has 100,000 to 130,000 clones, under 65% seen once. Sequenced input: NKG2D-low CD8+ T cells sorted from blood. The receptors shown here come from a human donor with alopecia areata. CDR3s include the opening cysteine and the closing phenylalanine or tryptophan. Each record gives: CDR3 length, V gene, clone size, J gene, CDR3 protein. A clone size is listed for some rows: how often the clone was seen (once, few, many), or a class if it is expanded.

>13|TRBV5-6|.|TRBJ1-2
CASSWVTNYGYTF
>13|TRBV10-2|.|TRBJ2-2
CASSVGDTGELFF
>14|TRBV29-1|.|TRBJ1-5
CSVEVGNSNQPQHF
>15|TRBV7-9|.|TRBJ2-1
CASSFPDSISNEQFF
>15|TRBV7-2|.|TRBJ2-3
CASSPAPTITDTQYF
>13|TRBV2|once|TRBJ2-1
CASPGVAYNEQFF
>14|TRBV27|.|TRBJ1-1
CASSVSQGATEAFF
>15|TRBV7-2|once|TRBJ2-1
CATSFTSGFSDEQFF
>16|TRBV5-6|.|TRBJ1-2
CASSLSRQLQRGGYTF
>13|TRBV6-4|.|TRBJ2-3
CASSSGSTDTQYF
>13|TRBV10-1|.|TRBJ2-7
CASSSQGRYEQYF
>12|TRBV7-2|.|TRBJ1-5
CASSSFNQPQHF
>13|TRBV11-2|.|TRBJ2-5
CASSYERPETQYF
>13|TRBV27|once|TRBJ2-1
CAIGTGPNNEQFF
>15|TRBV19|.|TRBJ2-1
CASSIAGGPYNEQFF
>14|TRBV9|once|TRBJ2-1
CASSGRQSSNEQFF
>14|TRBV5-6|.|TRBJ1-5
CASSLQQGNQPQHF